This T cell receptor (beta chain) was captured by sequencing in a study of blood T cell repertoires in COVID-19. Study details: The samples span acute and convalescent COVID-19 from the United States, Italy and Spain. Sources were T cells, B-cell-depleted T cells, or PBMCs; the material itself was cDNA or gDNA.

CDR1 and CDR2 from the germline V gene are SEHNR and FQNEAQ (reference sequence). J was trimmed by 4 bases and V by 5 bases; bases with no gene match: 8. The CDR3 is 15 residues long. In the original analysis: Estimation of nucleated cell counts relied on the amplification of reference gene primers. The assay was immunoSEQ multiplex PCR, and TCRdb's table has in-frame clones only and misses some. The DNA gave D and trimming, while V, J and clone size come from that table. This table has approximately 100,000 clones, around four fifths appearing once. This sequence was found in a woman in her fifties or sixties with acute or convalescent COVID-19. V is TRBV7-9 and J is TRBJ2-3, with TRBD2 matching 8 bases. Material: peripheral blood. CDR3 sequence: CASSRWTSSSDTQYF. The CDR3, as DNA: TGTGCCAGCAGCCGTTGGACTAGCAGTTCAGATACGCAGTATTTT.